The text below deals with one T cell receptor beta chain. The table lists this clone with a few counts. This receptor's antigen is unknown. Per-base quality was not reported, and no clone a single base away is much larger than it. Collaborating institutions collected whole blood in K2EDTA tubes following their own protocols. Collaborator samples were shipped for TCRbeta analysis as frozen whole blood, isolated PBMCs, or DNA extracted from either sample type. TCRbeta CDR3 regions were amplified from genomic DNA using the immunoSEQ Assay, a bias-controlled multiplex PCR. The authors' analysis ran thus. Within the assay, amplification of reference gene primers was used to estimate how many nucleated cells each sample contained. To quantify the absolute abundance of each unique TCRbeta CDR3 rearrangement, sequence reads were collapsed and filtered. For each sample, productive Simpson clonality was calculated as the square root of Simpson's diversity index over productive rearrangements. Not all clones reach the TCRdb copy of this immuneACCESS table, which keeps in-frame sequences only. Checked studies attribute under half of the gap to unresolved V genes and leave the rest unexplained. That table furnishes V, J and clone size, whereas the DNA furnished D and trimming. In all, the sample holds approximately 65,000 clones, and roughly three quarters of those were seen once. The biggest ten clones account for roughly 20% of the sample.

This sample was included in a study of blood T cell repertoires in COVID-19 (dated by TCRdb to the early 2020s). General notes on the study: Samples covering the acute and convalescent phases of COVID-19 were provided by collaborators in the United States, Italy and Spain. The prospective study material was composed of cDNA or gDNA derived from T cells, B-cell-depleted T cells, or PBMCs. The dataset comprised deeply sampled blood TCRbeta repertoires from subjects exposed to, actively infected with, or recovered from COVID-19. The repertoires were made available in a free public database intended to serve as a resource for research on the immune response to SARS-CoV-2. The samples were drawn from the first 160 participants of the ongoing ImmuneRACE study and from 950 to 1,500 subjects provided by 6 global collaborators. Sample metadata almost always included a de-identified subject ID, COVID-19 status, age in years and sex. HLA class I and class II types, where available, came from metadata supplied by the sample provider rather than from assay-based typing.

Findings and caveats that apply to the study as a whole: Clinical and demographic metadata were provided uncurated, with the amount varying by source and participant.

This clonotype originated in a woman aged 80 or older with active or convalescent COVID-19. Source material: peripheral blood.

The sequenced DNA is TGTGCCAGTAGTACCTCGCGAGGGGGAGCGGGCAATCAGCCCCAGCATTTT. The encoded protein is CASSTSRGGAGNQPQHF. The sequence links TRBV19 to TRBJ1-5; a tentative D call is TRBD1 (6 bases match). At the junction V is shortened by 4 bases and J by 2 bases, with 18 bases in between. The CDR3 covers 17 residues, taking in both the cysteine and the phenylalanine. Of the read, only the CDR3 DNA is kept; its 51 bases are in frame from base 1. In the germline V gene (reference sequence), CDR1 corresponds to LNHDA and CDR2 to SQIVND.